The 21 T cell receptor beta chains below come from one sample, sequenced in a study of cytomegalovirus exposure and HLA in healthy donors (TCRdb year 2017). Libraries were constructed by the immunoSEQ multiplex PCR assay. For the multiplex PCR, a mixture combining 60 forward primers for TCR Vbeta segments and 13 reverse primers for TCR Jbeta segments was used. In its TCRdb copy, this immuneACCESS table keeps in-frame sequences only and misses some clones. Where compared with another copy, unresolved V genes explain less than half of these, and the others have no known cause. This sample's table contains over 90,000 clones. Of the sample, about 3% is held by the ten largest clones. The sample comprised PBMCs. Every receptor here comes from a man between 35 and 55 years old in good health and CMV-seronegative.

The chain recombines TRBV7-9 with TRBJ1-4, with D tentatively TRBD1 (5 bases). CDR1 and CDR2 from the germline V gene are SEHNR and FQNEAQ (reference sequence). V was shortened by 8 bases and J by 8 bases, with 15 bases between the two germline ends. CDR3 length: 13 residues. CDR3 loop: CASEIAGQEKLFF. CDR3 coding DNA: TGTGCCAGCGAAATAGCAGGGCAGGAAAAACTGTTTTTT.

As to this clone: At one boundary the junction diverges from the germline segment, which might be a read error. This chain uses TRBV5-1 with TRBJ2-7; D gene unclear. From germline, CDR1 is SGHRS and CDR2 YFSETQ. The CDR3 loop spans 14 amino acids. The CDR3 DNA reads as TGCGCCAGCAGCTCGGGTGGTTTCTCCTGCGAGCAGTACTTC. It encodes CASSSGGFSCEQYF.

CDR3 residues: CSVEWLAGRGETQYF. DNA of the CDR3: TGCAGCGTTGAATGGTTGGCGGGACGAGGGGAGACCCAGTACTTC. The chain links TRBV29-1 to TRBJ2-5; possibly TRBD2 for D (6 bases). V lost 2 bases to trimming and J lost 5 bases, with 18 bases between them. The CDR3 spans 15 residues. Germline CDR1 is SQVTM and CDR2 is ANQGSEA.

The rearrangement uses TRBV6-5 and TRBJ2-7; 8 nucleotides line up with TRBD1. Germline assignment: CDR1 MNHEY and CDR2 SVGAGI. Unmatched junction bases numbered 7, after V lost 6 bases and J lost 0 bases. The CDR3 is made up of 15 amino acids. The CDR3 sequence: CASRTQGDPSYEQYF. Here the CDR3 DNA reads TGTGCCAGCAGAACACAGGGGGATCCCTCCTACGAGCAGTACTTC.

The CDR3 DNA sequence: TGTGCCAGCAGTTTGGACAGGGGGATGGGTTGGACCGGGGAGCTGTTTTTT. Amino acids: CASSLDRGMGWTGELFF. V gene TRBV27 combines with J gene TRBJ2-2; 10 positions agree with TRBD1. The CDR3 consists of 17 residues. The V gene end was trimmed by 3 bases and the J gene end by 5 bases; junction bases not matched to a gene: 9. In germline, CDR1 is MNHEY, CDR2 SMNVEV (reference sequence).

The chain couples TRBV6-1 to TRBJ2-7; D is perhaps TRBD2 (6 bases). V was shortened by 6 bases and J by 6 bases, with 15 bases between the two germline ends. The CDR3 covers 13 residues. The germline gives CDR1 MNHNS, CDR2 SASEGT. The chain's CDR3 is CASSSGRSSEQYF. As DNA, the CDR3 is TGTGCCAGCAGCTCGGGGAGGTCGAGCGAGCAGTACTTC.

J is TRBJ1-1 and V is TRBV2; D might be TRBD1 (6 bases). This CDR3 is 15 amino acids long. The germline gives CDR1 SNHLY, CDR2 FYNNEI. Trimming removed 1 base at V and 5 bases at J, with 14 bases between. DNA of the CDR3: TGTGCCAGCAGTGAAGACGACAGGATTACGACTGAAGCTTTCTTT. It codes for CASSEDDRITTEAFF.

The chain is built from TRBV11-2 and TRBJ2-3, with 9 bases aligning to TRBD2. Germline CDR1 is SGHAT and CDR2 is FQNNGV. The CDR3 runs to 16 residues. The CDR3 region is CAISLGASGVTDTQYF. DNA of the CDR3: TGTGCGATCTCCCTCGGGGCTAGCGGGGTAACAGATACGCAGTATTTT.

V gene TRBV6-5 combines with J gene TRBJ1-5; D unclear. Trimming shortened V by 4 bases and J by 7 bases, and 17 bases separated the two germline ends. This CDR3 region has 15 residues. The germline V gene encodes CDR1 MNHEY and CDR2 SVGAGI. The CDR3 sequence: CASSLSRGLGQPQHF. The CDR3 DNA reads TGTGCCAGCAGTTTATCTAGAGGGTTAGGGCAGCCCCAGCATTTT.

The chain joins TRBV7-2 to TRBJ1-2; no clear D gene. The CDR3 runs to 12 residues. Trimming took 5 bases from V and 14 from J, leaving 18 bases between them. Looked up from germline, CDR1 is SGHTA and CDR2 is FQGNSA. CDR3 DNA sequence: TGTGCCAGCAGCCCCCGGACGGGATTAGGTACCTTC. Translation gives CASSPRTGLGTF.

This chain joins TRBV28 and TRBJ1-1; no clear D gene. Per the germline V gene, CDR1 is MDHEN and CDR2 is SYDVKM. V was shortened by 1 base and J by 3 bases, with 6 bases between the two germline ends. The CDR3 covers 13 residues. The CDR3 here is CASSLSGDTEAFF. The CDR3 DNA follows: TGTGCCAGCAGTTTATCTGGAGACACTGAAGCTTTCTTT.

This sequence joins TRBV7-2 and TRBJ1-5, with unresolved D. V was clipped by 1 base and J by 2 bases, with 6 bases between them. The CDR3 loop spans 14 amino acids. Per germline, CDR1 SGHTA and CDR2 FQGNSA. CDR3 DNA: TGTGCCAGCAGCTTAGATCCAGGCAATCAGCCCCAGCATTTT. Its translation is CASSLDPGNQPQHF.

This chain links TRBV7-2 with TRBJ2-1, with D hard to call. In germline, CDR1 is SGHTA, CDR2 FQGNSA. The CDR3 runs to 12 residues. V was shortened by 2 bases and J by 12 bases, with 11 bases between the two germline ends. The CDR3 loop reads CASSLWLQSQFF. CDR3 DNA sequence: TGTGCCAGCAGCTTATGGTTGCAGTCGCAGTTCTTC.

The rearrangement links TRBV5-6 to TRBJ2-7; 7 bases are shared with TRBD2. This CDR3 spans 14 amino acids. CDR1 and CDR2 from the germline V gene are SGHDT and YYEEEE. The V gene end was trimmed by 4 bases and the J gene end by 4 bases; junction bases not matched to a gene: 8. As DNA, the CDR3 is TGTGCCAGCAGCAGGCCAGCGGGGCTGTACGAGCAGTACTTC. Encoded protein: CASSRPAGLYEQYF.

This chain links TRBV2 with TRBJ2-3; tentatively, D is TRBD1 (5 bases). V dropped 5 bases and J dropped 8 bases, with 14 bases sitting between them. The V gene's germline CDR1 is SNHLY and CDR2 FYNNEI. The CDR3 extends over 13 amino acids. The CDR3 loop is CASSPGPQGTQYF. The DNA of the CDR3 is TGTGCCAGCAGTCCAGGGCCTCAAGGTACGCAGTATTTT.

The gene calls are TRBV29-1 and TRBJ1-2; D unclear. Looked up from germline, CDR1 is SQVTM and CDR2 is ANQGSEA. V lost 1 base, J lost 8 bases, and 11 bases lay in between. The CDR3 totals 12 residues. The CDR3 region has the DNA TGCAGCGTTGAAGGGCTACTGGAGGGCTACACCTTC. Its protein is CSVEGLLEGYTF.

The chain uses TRBV6-1 and TRBJ1-2; the D gene is possibly TRBD1 (6 bases). CDR3 length: 15 residues. With 6 bases removed from V and 0 bases from J, the gap between germline ends came to 14 bases. Germline lookup yields CDR1 MNHNS and CDR2 SASEGT. This chain's CDR3 is CASRQGYRTNYGYTF. The CDR3 DNA sequence: TGTGCCAGCAGACAGGGATATAGGACTAACTATGGCTACACCTTC.

V usage is TRBV5-4 and J usage is TRBJ2-1, with 7 bases matching TRBD2. With V trimmed by 3 bases and J by 6 bases, 3 bases remained unmatched. The CDR3 sequence is 13 residues long. Germline assignment: CDR1 SGHNT and CDR2 YYREEE (reference sequence). Here the CDR3 reads CASSSTSSNEQFF. For the CDR3, the DNA is TGTGCCAGCAGCTCGACTAGCTCCAATGAGCAGTTCTTC.

This rearrangement joins TRBV7-9 to TRBJ2-1; D not resolved. The CDR3 contains 14 residues. V lost 8 bases, J lost 7 bases, and 18 bases lay in between. The germline V gene has CDR1 SEHNR and CDR2 FQNEAQ (reference sequence). In DNA, the CDR3 is TGTGCCAGCGCAGATGGCACGGAGAAAAATGAGCAGTTCTTC. Its translation is CASADGTEKNEQFF. The full variable domain, in which reference TRBV7-9 and TRBJ2-1 provide the parts outside the CDR3, is DTGVSQNPRHKITKRGQNVTFRCDPISEHNRLYWYRQTLGQGPEFLTYFQNEAQLEKSRLLSDRFSAERPKGSFSTLEIQRTEQGDSAMYLCASADGTEKNEQFFGPGTRLTVL.

V and J are TRBV5-1 and TRBJ2-1; 14 nucleotides match TRBD2. The CDR3 contains 16 residues. Trimming at V came to 4 bases and at J to 7 bases, leaving 7 bases not matched to a gene. Germline V gives CDR1 SGHRS, CDR2 YFSETQ. CDR3 bases: TGCGCCAGCAGCGCGATGACTAGCGGGAGGGGGAATGAGCAGTTCTTC. Its protein product is CASSAMTSGRGNEQFF.

The chain is built from TRBV5-8 and TRBJ2-3; 7 positions agree with TRBD2. The V gene's germline CDR1 is SGHTS and CDR2 YDEGEE. CDR3 length: 16 residues. Trimming cost V 4 bases and J 4 bases; bases outside gene matches: 12. CDR3 loop: CASSHVAGGLADTQYF. The CDR3 DNA is TGTGCCAGCAGCCACGTAGCGGGCGGGCTGGCAGATACGCAGTATTTT.